Listed below are T cell receptor beta chains from one sample, sequenced in a study of blood T cell repertoires in COVID-19. Generated by immunoSEQ multiplex PCR, the TCRdb table keeps only in-frame clones and is missing some. Counted here are roughly 330,000 clones, around 86% occurring once; the ten biggest clones make up 1.5% to 2%. The sequenced sample was peripheral blood. These receptor sequences come from a woman aged 45-65 years with acute or convalescent COVID-19. Each CDR3 is given with its conserved first and last residue. D genes are given only for firm matches. Size is omitted from some rows. Given values are once, few, many or a class for expanded clones.

TRBJ2-5,NA,TRBV6-5,NA,TGTGCCAGCAGAGGACAACCGGGCGAGACCCAGTACTTC,CASRGQPGETQYF
TRBJ2-1,TRBD1,TRBV9,few,TGTGCCAGCAGCGTAGAAGGAGGACAGGGGGTGAATGAGCAGTTCTTC,CASSVEGGQGVNEQFF
TRBJ1-2,TRBD1,TRBV19,NA,TGTGCCAGTAGTATAGACAGGACAGGGAGAGGATATGGCTACACCTTC,CASSIDRTGRGYGYTF
TRBJ2-1,NA,TRBV28,NA,TGTGCCAGCATAATGGGGCCCTACAATGAGCAGTTCTTC,CASIMGPYNEQFF
TRBJ2-1,NA,TRBV6-5,NA,TGTGCCAGCAGGTCCTCAGGGGGGTCCTACAATGAGCAGTTCTTC,CASRSSGGSYNEQFF
TRBJ2-3,NA,TRBV7-3,NA,TGTGCCAGCCGGGCTAGCGCCACAGATACGCAGTATTTT,CASRASATDTQYF
TRBJ2-7,NA,TRBV7-8,NA,TGTGCCAGCAGCCCCAGGGGGGAGTCCTACGAGCAGTACTTC,CASSPRGESYEQYF
TRBJ1-1,NA,TRBV19,NA,TGTGCCAGTAGTAGACAGAACACTGAAGCTTTCTTT,CASSRQNTEAFF
TRBJ2-5,TRBD2,TRBV29-1,NA,TGCAGCGGCGCGACTAGCCTGGGAGAGACCCAGTACTTC,CSGATSLGETQYF
TRBJ2-2,NA,TRBV19,NA,TGTGCCAGTAGTCCGACCGGGGAGCTGTTTTTT,CASSPTGELFF
TRBJ2-5,TRBD2,TRBV27,once,TGTGCCAGCAGTTTAAGTTCGCCGACTAGCGGGTGGCCTATCCCCCAAGAGACCCAGTACTTC,CASSLSSPTSGWPIPQETQYF
TRBJ1-6,NA,TRBV5-4,NA,TGTGCCAGCAGCTCCGAGAATTCACCCCTCCACTTT,CASSSENSPLHF
TRBJ2-1,TRBD1,TRBV6-6,NA,TGTGCCAGCCTCCACAGCCGGGGACAGGGGAACAATGAGCAGTTCTTC,CASLHSRGQGNNEQFF
TRBJ2-1,TRBD2,TRBV7-3,NA,TGTGCCAGCAGCTTCGGACTAGTGGGCTACAATGAGCAGTTCTTC,CASSFGLVGYNEQFF
TRBJ2-7,TRBD1,TRBV6-5,once,TGTGCCAGCAGCCGCGACAGGGGCTCCTACGAGCAGTACTTC,CASSRDRGSYEQYF
TRBJ2-1,TRBD2,TRBV4-1,NA,TGCGCCAGCAGCCAAGTTAGCGGGAGCAGCTACAATGAGCAGTTCTTC,CASSQVSGSSYNEQFF
TRBJ1-2,NA,TRBV6-5,NA,TGTGCCAGCAGTTACGACAGTGGCTACACCTTC,CASSYDSGYTF
TRBJ1-2,NA,TRBV19,NA,TGTGCCAGTAAGGGGACTTCGAACTATGGCTACACCTTC,CASKGTSNYGYTF
TRBJ2-7,NA,TRBV7-3,NA,TGTGCCAGCAGCTTAACATCAGGGTCCGAGCAGTACTTC,CASSLTSGSEQYF
TRBJ2-5,TRBD2,TRBV7-2,few,TGTGCCAGCAGCTTAGCGCTGTTAGCGGGAGGGGGGCAAGAGACCCAGTACTTC,CASSLALLAGGGQETQYF
TRBJ1-5,TRBD1,TRBV28,NA,TGTGCCAGCAGTCTAGGACAGGGGTTACTGGCCCAGCATTTT,CASSLGQGLLAQHF